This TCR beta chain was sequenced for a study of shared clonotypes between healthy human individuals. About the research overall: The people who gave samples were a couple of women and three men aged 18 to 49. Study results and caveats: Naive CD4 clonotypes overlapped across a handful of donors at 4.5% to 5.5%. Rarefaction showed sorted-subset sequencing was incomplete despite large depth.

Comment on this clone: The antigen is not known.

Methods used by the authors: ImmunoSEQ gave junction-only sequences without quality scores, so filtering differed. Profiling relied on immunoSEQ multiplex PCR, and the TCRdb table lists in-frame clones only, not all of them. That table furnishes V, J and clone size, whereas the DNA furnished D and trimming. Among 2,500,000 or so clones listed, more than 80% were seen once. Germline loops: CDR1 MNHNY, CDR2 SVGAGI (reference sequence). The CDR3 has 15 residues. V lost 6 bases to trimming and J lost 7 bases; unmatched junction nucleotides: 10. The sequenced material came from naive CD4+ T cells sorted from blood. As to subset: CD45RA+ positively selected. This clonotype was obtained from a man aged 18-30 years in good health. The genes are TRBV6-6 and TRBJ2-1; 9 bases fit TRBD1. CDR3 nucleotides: TGTGCCAGCAGCGCCGGGACAGGGAATGGAAATGAGCAGTTCTTC. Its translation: CASSAGTGNGNEQFF.